This TCR beta chain appears in the sequencing data of a study of prognosis after radiotherapy for stage I lung cancer. Study conclusions and caveats: Shannon entropy after stereotactic body radiation therapy was lower in patients who developed distant metastases. Determination of whether the expanded TCR clones were tumor-specific was not performed.

By two-round multiplex PCR, the TCR beta CDR3 was amplified from genomic DNA. The use of primers specific to each TRBV and TRBJ gene characterized first-round PCR. MiXCR, applied by TCRdb to the multiplex PCR reads, yields one record per CDR3 protein. The sample includes 20,000 or so distinct CDR3 sequences, 43% seen only once; the top ten take roughly 33%. The CDR3 covers 15 residues. V lost 4 bases to trimming and J lost 6 bases, with 18 bases between them. The V gene's germline CDR1 is LNHDA and CDR2 SQIVND (reference sequence). Worth noting for this clonotype: The antigen is unknown.

The V call is TRBV19, the J call TRBJ1-1, with D perhaps matching TRBD1 (5 bases). The clonotype originates from a donor over 45 with non-small cell lung cancer. The specimen comprised PBMCs, sampled before or after stereotactic body radiation therapy (not recorded which). The CDR3 DNA reads TGTGCCAGTAGTAGAGGGACCGTGCTTGGGGCTGAAGCTTTCTTT. Protein: CASSRGTVLGAEAFF.